Given below is one T cell receptor (beta chain) in context. This sample is part of a study of blood T cells in healthy people across ages. This CDR3 has 16 residues. Trimming took 6 bases from V and 4 from J; bases not matched to a gene: 11. Germline V gives CDR1 WSHSY, CDR2 SAAADI. The authors ran a second PCR of roughly 6 to 12 cycles using a sample-barcoded 5' primer and a J-beta primer mix. TCRdb processed the 5' RACE reads anew with MiXCR; each CDR3 protein has one entry. The repertoire holds some 1,000,000 distinct CDR3 sequences, with 25% as singletons. These data are also associated with another study on T cells of mothers and their children.

The chain has TRBV10-2 and TRBJ2-3; 9 bases map to TRBD2. Sequences were obtained from blood. The sequence came from a girl aged 2-15 years in good health. The chain's CDR3 is CASRTPAGGAADTQYF. CDR3 sequence (DNA): TGCGCCAGCAGAACCCCGGCGGGAGGGGCGGCAGATACGCAGTATTTT.